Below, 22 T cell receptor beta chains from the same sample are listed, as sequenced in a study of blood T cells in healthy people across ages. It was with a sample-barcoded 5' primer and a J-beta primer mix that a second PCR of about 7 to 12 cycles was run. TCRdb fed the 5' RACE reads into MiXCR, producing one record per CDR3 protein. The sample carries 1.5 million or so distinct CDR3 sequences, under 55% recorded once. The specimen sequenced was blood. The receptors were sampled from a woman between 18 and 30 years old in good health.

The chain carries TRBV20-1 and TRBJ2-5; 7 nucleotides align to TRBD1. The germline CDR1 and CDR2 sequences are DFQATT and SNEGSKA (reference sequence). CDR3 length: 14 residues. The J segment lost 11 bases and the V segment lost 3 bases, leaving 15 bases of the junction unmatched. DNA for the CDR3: TGCAGTGCTAGGGGGACAGACAATTACAATGAGCAGTACTTC. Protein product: CSARGTDNYNEQYF.

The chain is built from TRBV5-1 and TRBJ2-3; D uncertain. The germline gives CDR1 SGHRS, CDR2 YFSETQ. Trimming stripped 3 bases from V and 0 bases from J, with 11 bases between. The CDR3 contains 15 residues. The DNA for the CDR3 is TGCGCCAGCAGCTCGGGCAGCTCTAGCACAGATACGCAGTATTTT. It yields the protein CASSSGSSSTDTQYF. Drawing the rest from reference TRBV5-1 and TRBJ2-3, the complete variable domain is KAGVTQTPRYLIKTRGQQVTLSCSPISGHRSVSWYQQTPGQGLQFLFEYFSETQRNKGNFPGRFSGRQFSNSRSEMNVSTLELGDSALYLCASSSGSSSTDTQYFGPGTRLTVL.

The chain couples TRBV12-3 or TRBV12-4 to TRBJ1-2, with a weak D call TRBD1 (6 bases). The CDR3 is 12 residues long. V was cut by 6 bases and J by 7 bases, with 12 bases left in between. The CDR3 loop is CASRNRAPGYTF. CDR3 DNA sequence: TGTGCCAGCAGAAACAGGGCCCCTGGCTACACCTTC.

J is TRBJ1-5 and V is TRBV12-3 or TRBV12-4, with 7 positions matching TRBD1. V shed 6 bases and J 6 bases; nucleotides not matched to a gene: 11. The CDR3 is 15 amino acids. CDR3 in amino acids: CASSRTGGKIQPQHF. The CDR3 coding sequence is TGTGCCAGCAGCCGGACAGGTGGGAAGATTCAGCCCCAGCATTTT.

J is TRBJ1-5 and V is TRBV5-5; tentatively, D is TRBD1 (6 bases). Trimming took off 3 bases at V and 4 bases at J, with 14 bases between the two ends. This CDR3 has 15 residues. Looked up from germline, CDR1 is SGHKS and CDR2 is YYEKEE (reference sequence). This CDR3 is CASSSTGLVNQPQHF. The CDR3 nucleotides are TGTGCCAGCAGCTCAACAGGGCTCGTAAATCAGCCCCAGCATTTT.

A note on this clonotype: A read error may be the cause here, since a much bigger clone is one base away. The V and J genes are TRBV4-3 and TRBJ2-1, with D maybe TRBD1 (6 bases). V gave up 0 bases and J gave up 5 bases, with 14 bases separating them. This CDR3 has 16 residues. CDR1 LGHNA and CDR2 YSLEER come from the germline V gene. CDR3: CASSQEWGTHNNEQFF. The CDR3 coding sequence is TGCGCCAGCAGCCAAGAATGGGGGACACACAACAATGAGCAGTTCTTC.

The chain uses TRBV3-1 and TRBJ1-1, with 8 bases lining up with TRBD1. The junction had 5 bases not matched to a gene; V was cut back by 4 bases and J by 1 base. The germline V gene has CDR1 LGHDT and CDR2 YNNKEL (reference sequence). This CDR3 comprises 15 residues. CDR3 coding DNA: TGTGCCAGCAGCCCGTGGACAGGGAAGAACACTGAAGCTTTCTTT. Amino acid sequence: CASSPWTGKNTEAFF.

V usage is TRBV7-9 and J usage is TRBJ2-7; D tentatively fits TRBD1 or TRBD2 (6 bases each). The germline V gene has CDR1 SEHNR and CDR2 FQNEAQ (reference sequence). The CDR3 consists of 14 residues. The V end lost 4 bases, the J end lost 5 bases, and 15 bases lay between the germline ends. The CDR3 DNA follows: TGTGCCAGCAGCTCATACGACGGGGGCCACGAGCAGTACTTC. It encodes CASSSYDGGHEQYF.

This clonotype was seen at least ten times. CDR3 nucleotides: TGTGCCAGCAGCTTCTACAGTTACTACGAGCAGTACTTC. This codes for CASSFYSYYEQYF. The chain links TRBV7-2 to TRBJ2-7, with unresolved D. Germline CDR1 is SGHTA and CDR2 is FQGNSA. Between the trimmed V and J ends, which lost 3 bases and 3 bases, there was a span of 9 bases. The CDR3 has 13 residues.

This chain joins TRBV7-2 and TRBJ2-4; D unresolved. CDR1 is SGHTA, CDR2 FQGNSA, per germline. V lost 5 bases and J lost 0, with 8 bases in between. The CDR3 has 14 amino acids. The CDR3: CASSPLAAKNIQYF. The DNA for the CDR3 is TGTGCCAGCAGCCCACTCGCAGCCAAAAACATTCAGTACTTC. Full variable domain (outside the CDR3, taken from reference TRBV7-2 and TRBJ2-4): GAGVSQSPSNKVTEKGKDVELRCDPISGHTALYWYRQSLGQGLEFLIYFQGNSAPDKSGLPSDRFSAERTGGSVSTLTIQRTQQEDSAVYLCASSPLAAKNIQYFGAGTRLSVL.

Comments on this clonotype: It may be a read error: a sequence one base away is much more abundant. As DNA, the CDR3 is TGTGCCAGCAGTTATAGCGGGTCGTACAATGAGCAGTACTTC. Translation: CASSYSGSYNEQYF. The J gene is TRBJ2-7, the V gene TRBV7-9; 7 nucleotides line up with TRBD2. V shed 6 bases and J 7 bases; nucleotides not matched to a gene: 12. The CDR3 extends over 14 amino acids. Germline assignment: CDR1 SEHNR and CDR2 FQNEAQ (reference sequence).

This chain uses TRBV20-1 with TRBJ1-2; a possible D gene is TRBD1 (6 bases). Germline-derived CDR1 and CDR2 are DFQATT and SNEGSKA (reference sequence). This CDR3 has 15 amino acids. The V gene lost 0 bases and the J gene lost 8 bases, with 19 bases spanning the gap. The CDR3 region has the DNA TGCAGTGCTAGAGATGTTCCAGGAGGGGGTGAGGGCTACACCTTC. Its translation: CSARDVPGGGEGYTF.

The CDR3 region has the DNA TGTGCCAGCACCTGGATACGTCAGGACAATGAGCAGTTCTTC. Translated, it gives CASTWIRQDNEQFF. The chain couples TRBV7-9 to TRBJ2-1, with no clear D. Per germline, CDR1 SEHNR and CDR2 FQNEAQ (reference sequence). The ends were cut back, 7 bases at V and 5 bases at J, with 15 bases in the middle. This CDR3 has 14 residues.

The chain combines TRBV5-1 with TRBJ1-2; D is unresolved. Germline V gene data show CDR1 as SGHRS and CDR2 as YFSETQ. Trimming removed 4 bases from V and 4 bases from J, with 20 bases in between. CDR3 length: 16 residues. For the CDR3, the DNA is TGCGCCAGCAGCACCGGTAGGGTTGCAGGCCCCTATGGCTACACCTTC. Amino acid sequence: CASSTGRVAGPYGYTF.

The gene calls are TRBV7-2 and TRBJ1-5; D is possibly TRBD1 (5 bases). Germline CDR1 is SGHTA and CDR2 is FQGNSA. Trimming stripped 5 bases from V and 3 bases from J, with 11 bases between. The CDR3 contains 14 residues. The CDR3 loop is CASSPGGVNQPQHF. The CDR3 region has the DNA TGTGCCAGCAGCCCCGGGGGAGTCAATCAGCCCCAGCATTTT.

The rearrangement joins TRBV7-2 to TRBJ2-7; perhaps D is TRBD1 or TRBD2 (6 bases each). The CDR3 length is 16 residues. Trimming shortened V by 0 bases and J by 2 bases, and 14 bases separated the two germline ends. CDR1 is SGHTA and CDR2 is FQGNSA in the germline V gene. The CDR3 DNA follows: TGTGCCAGCAGCTTAGCAGGGGGGAAGGTCCCCTACGAGCAGTACTTC. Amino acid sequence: CASSLAGGKVPYEQYF.

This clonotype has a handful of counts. The CDR3 coding sequence is TGTGCCAGCAGCCCACCCAAGGGTTTCTCCTACAATGAGCAGTTCTTC. Amino acids: CASSPPKGFSYNEQFF. The J gene is TRBJ2-1, the V gene TRBV7-9; D ambiguous. The ends were cut back, 5 bases at V and 0 bases at J, with 14 bases in the middle. CDR3 length: 16 residues. Germline CDR1 is SEHNR and CDR2 is FQNEAQ (reference sequence).

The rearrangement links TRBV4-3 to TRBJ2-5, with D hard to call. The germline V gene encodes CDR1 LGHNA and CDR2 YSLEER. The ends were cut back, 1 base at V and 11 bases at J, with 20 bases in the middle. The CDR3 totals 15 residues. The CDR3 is CASSQAPGRYNEQYF. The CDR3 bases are TGCGCCAGCAGCCAAGCGCCTGGCAGGTACAATGAGCAGTACTTC.

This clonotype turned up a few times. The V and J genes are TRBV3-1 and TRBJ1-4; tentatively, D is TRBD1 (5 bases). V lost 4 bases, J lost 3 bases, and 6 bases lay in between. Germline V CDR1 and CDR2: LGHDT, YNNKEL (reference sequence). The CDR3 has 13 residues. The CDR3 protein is CASSPRANEKLFF. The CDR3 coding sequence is TGTGCCAGCAGCCCCAGGGCTAATGAAAAACTGTTTTTT.

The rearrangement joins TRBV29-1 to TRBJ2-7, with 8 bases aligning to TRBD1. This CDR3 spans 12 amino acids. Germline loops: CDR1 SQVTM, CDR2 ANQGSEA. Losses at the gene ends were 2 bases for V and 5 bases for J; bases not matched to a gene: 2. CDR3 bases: TGCAGCGTTGAACAGGGGGCCCACGAGCAGTACTTC. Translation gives CSVEQGAHEQYF.

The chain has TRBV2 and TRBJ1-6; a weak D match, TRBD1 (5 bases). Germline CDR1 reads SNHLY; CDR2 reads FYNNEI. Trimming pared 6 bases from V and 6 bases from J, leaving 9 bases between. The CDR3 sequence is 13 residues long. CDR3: CASRQGPNSPLHF. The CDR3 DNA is TGTGCCAGCAGGCAGGGTCCTAATTCACCCCTCCACTTT.

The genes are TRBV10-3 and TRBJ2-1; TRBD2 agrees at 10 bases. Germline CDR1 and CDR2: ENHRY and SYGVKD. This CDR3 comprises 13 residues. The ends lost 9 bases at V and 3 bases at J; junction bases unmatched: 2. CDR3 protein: CAIGTSDYNEQFF. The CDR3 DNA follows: TGTGCCATTGGGACTAGCGACTACAATGAGCAGTTCTTC.